The sequence of this T cell receptor beta chain was determined in a study of vaccination effects on CD4 cells after COVID-19. Across the whole study: Expansion of antigen-specific CD4+ T cells with viral peptide pools was carried out by the ViraFEST assay before sequencing. It was a median of 72 days after the second dose that post-vaccine samples were obtained.

This table comes from immunoSEQ multiplex PCR, and its TCRdb copy is limited to in-frame clones, with some not included. The top ten hold over 2% of the sample, which has tens of thousands of clones, over 70% seen once. The V and J ends lost 2 bases and 1 base, in that order; junction bases with no gene match: 3. Germline assignment: CDR1 LGHDT and CDR2 YNNKEL (reference sequence). CDR3 size: 15 residues. Isolating CD4+ T cells followed ten to eleven days of culture. The vaccine given was either BNT162b2 or mRNA-1273, in two doses. People in the vaccine group had not been infected with SARS-CoV-2 before, and their nucleocapsid antibodies were negative. With respect to this clone: The antigen is undetermined.

Study-level findings and limits: Late post-vaccination samples showed marked contraction of infection- and vaccine-induced clones.

The rearrangement links TRBV3-1 (or the pseudogene TRBV3-2) to TRBJ1-1; TRBD1 matches at 8 bases. This TCR derives from a human donor who received a COVID-19 vaccine. The sequencing used CD4+ T cells from PBMCs cultured without peptide, collected after COVID-19 vaccination. The CDR3 coding sequence is TGTGCCAGCAGCCAAACCGGGACAGGGAACACTGAAGCTTTCTTT. This codes for CASSQTGTGNTEAFF.